The entry that follows covers one TCR beta chain sequence. The assay was immunoSEQ multiplex PCR, and TCRdb's table has in-frame clones only and misses some. The table lists approximately 87,000 clones, 92% of them singletons, with 3% to 3.5% in the top ten. There are 14 residues in the CDR3. Germline values: CDR1 MGHRA, CDR2 YSYEKL. V lost 1 base, J lost 5 bases, and 12 bases lay in between. This entry comes from a study of OX40 agonist ivuxolimab in advanced cancers. Study summary: Patients were given ivuxolimab, an antibody that agonizes OX40 (CD134).

V is TRBV4-1 and J is TRBJ2-7; weak D call: TRBD1 (6 bases). The TCR sequence derives from an adult with an advanced solid tumor such as melanoma, head and neck, liver or kidney cancer. Sequencing was performed on CD4+ or CD8+ T cells sorted from blood, taken in a trial of the OX40 agonist ivuxolimab. The CDR3 region has the DNA TGCGCCAGCAGCCAAGGCAGGGGTGCCCACGAGCAGTACTTC. This translates into CASSQGRGAHEQYF.